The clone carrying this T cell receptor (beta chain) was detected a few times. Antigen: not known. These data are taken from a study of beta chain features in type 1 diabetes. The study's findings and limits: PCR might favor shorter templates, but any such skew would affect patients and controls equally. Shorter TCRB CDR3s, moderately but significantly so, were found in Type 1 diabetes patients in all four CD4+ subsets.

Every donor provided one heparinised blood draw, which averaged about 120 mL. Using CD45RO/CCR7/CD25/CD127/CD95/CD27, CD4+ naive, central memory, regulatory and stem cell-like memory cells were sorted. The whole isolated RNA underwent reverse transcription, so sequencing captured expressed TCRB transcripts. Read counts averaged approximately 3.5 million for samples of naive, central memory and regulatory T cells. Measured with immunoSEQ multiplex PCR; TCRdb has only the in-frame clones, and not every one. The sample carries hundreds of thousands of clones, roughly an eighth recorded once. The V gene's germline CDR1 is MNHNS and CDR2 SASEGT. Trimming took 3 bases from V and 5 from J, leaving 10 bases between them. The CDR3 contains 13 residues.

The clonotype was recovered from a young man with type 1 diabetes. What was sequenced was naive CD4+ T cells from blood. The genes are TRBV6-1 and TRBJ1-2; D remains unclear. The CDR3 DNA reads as TGTGCCAGCAGTGAGCGTAGCCTTTATGGCTACACCTTC. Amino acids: CASSERSLYGYTF.